These 26 T cell receptor beta chains came from one sample sequenced in a study of cytomegalovirus exposure and HLA in healthy donors. In the PCR, 60 Vbeta and 13 Jbeta primers were used. TCRdb's copy holds only in-frame clones and misses some; the assay was immunoSEQ multiplex PCR. The profile covers under 150,000 clones, with around 79% appearing a single time and roughly 5.9% taken by the ten largest. Sequencing was done on a sample of PBMCs. These receptor sequences come from a woman aged 40 to 50 in good health and CMV-seronegative.

V and J are TRBV4-2 and TRBJ2-3; 7 bases are shared with TRBD2. The CDR3 spans 16 residues. V gave up 1 base and J gave up 2 bases; unmatched junction bases: 6. Germline V gene lookup returns CDR1 LGHNA and CDR2 YNFKEQ. DNA of the CDR3: TGTGCCAGCAGCCAAGTGGACGGGGGGTACACAGATACGCAGTATTTT. Translation: CASSQVDGGYTDTQYF.

The chain uses TRBV9 and TRBJ1-4, with 7 bases lining up with TRBD1. CDR3 length: 15 amino acids. In germline, CDR1 is SGDLS, CDR2 YYNGEE. With V trimmed by 4 bases and J by 8 bases, 11 bases remained unmatched. CDR3 in DNA: TGTGCCAGCAGCCTTAATACAGGGGCGGGCGAAAAACTGTTTTTT. Translated: CASSLNTGAGEKLFF.

The chain recombines TRBV10-3 with TRBJ2-5; TRBD2 matches 8 bases. CDR1 ENHRY and CDR2 SYGVKD come from the germline V gene. This CDR3 has 17 amino acids. V shed 3 bases, J shed 4 bases, and the junction held 13 bases outside the gene matches. CDR3 nucleotide sequence: TGTGCCATCAGTGAACCTTCCCGGGGGGGCGGGGGAGAGACCCAGTACTTC. It translates to CAISEPSRGGGGETQYF.

The chain carries TRBV18 and TRBJ1-2; D is unresolved. CDR3 length equals 13 residues. The V gene lost 5 bases and the J gene lost 2 bases, with 9 bases spanning the gap. Germline V CDR1 and CDR2: KGHSH, LQKENI. The CDR3: CASSAAANYGYTF. The DNA of the CDR3 is TGTGCCAGCTCAGCGGCAGCCAACTATGGCTACACCTTC. The whole variable domain, remainder taken from reference TRBV18 and TRBJ1-2, is NAGVMQNPRHLVRRRGQEARLRCSPMKGHSHVYWYRQLPEEGLKFMVYLQKENIIDESGMPKERFSAEFPKEGPSILRIQQVVRGDSAAYFCASSAAANYGYTFGSGTRLTVV.

This clone was found once. One end of the junction is discordant with germline, which a read error may explain. The J gene is TRBJ2-7, the V gene TRBV28; TRBD1 agrees at 7 bases. This CDR3 has 18 residues. Germline V gives CDR1 MDHEN, CDR2 SYDVKM. The CDR3 sequence is CASSLWTRSDRVGYEQYF. The DNA for the CDR3 is TGTGCCAGCAGTCTATGGACCCGCTCCGACAGGGTAGGCTACGAGCAGTACTTC.

The V and J genes are TRBV5-6 and TRBJ1-2, with 7 bases lining up with TRBD1. With 7 bases clipped from V and 7 bases from J, the junction kept 7 bases outside the gene matches. Germline values: CDR1 SGHDT, CDR2 YYEEEE. The CDR3 has 12 residues. The CDR3 DNA follows: TGTGCCAGCCGCCGGGACAGTGGTGGCTACACCTTC. It specifies CASRRDSGGYTF.

The chain uses TRBV6-1 and TRBJ1-3; the D gene is possibly TRBD1 (5 bases). Germline CDR1 and CDR2: MNHNS and SASEGT. This CDR3 spans 15 amino acids. Trimming removed 4 bases from V and 3 bases from J, with 13 bases in between. The CDR3: CASSVGGTGGNTIYF. In DNA, the CDR3 is TGTGCCAGCAGTGTGGGCGGGACTGGTGGAAACACCATATATTTT.

The rearrangement joins TRBV5-6 to TRBJ2-3; tentative D call: TRBD2 (6 bases). CDR1 and CDR2 from the germline V gene are SGHDT and YYEEEE. The V end lost 6 bases, the J end lost 1 base, and 9 bases lay between the germline ends. CDR3 size: 13 residues. The CDR3 loop is CASNRRGTDTQYF. The DNA of the CDR3 is TGTGCCAGCAACAGGAGGGGCACAGATACGCAGTATTTT.

The V and J genes are TRBV15 and TRBJ2-7; perhaps TRBD2 as D (5 bases). Germline CDR1 is LNHNV and CDR2 is YYDKDF (reference sequence). The CDR3 totals 12 residues. With 5 bases removed from V and 6 bases from J, the gap between germline ends came to 11 bases. The CDR3 reads CATSLLAGEQYF. In DNA form, the CDR3 reads TGTGCCACCAGCCTCCTAGCAGGCGAGCAGTACTTC.

The J gene is TRBJ1-1, the V gene TRBV7-2; no definite D call. The germline V gene encodes CDR1 SGHTA and CDR2 FQGNSA. Trimming left V 3 bases short and J 2 bases short, with 4 bases between. CDR3 length: 12 amino acids. CDR3 residues: CASSFYNTEAFF. Written as DNA, the CDR3 is TGTGCCAGCAGCTTCTATAACACTGAAGCTTTCTTT. The full variable domain, rest sourced from reference TRBV7-2 and TRBJ1-1, is GAGVSQSPSNKVTEKGKDVELRCDPISGHTALYWYRQSLGQGLEFLIYFQGNSAPDKSGLPSDRFSAERTGGSVSTLTIQRTQQEDSAVYLCASSFYNTEAFFGQGTRLTVV.

Comments on this clone: The junction departs from the called germline gene at one end, perhaps through a read error. V gene TRBV7-9 combines with J gene TRBJ2-1, with 10 nucleotides matching TRBD2. The CDR3 has 17 amino acids. CDR1 is SEHNR, CDR2 FQNEAQ, per germline (reference sequence). The DNA for the CDR3 is TGTTCCAGCAGCCCCCAACCGGGACTAGCGACATACAATGAGCAGTTCTTC. It codes for CSSSPQPGLATYNEQFF.

The chain links TRBV5-8 to TRBJ2-4; 12 bases line up with TRBD2. The CDR3 has 15 residues. The germline gives CDR1 SGHTS, CDR2 YDEGEE. Germline trimming cut 0 bases from V and 8 bases from J; bases unmatched to any gene: 3. CDR3: CASSLASGRVYIQYF. For the CDR3, the DNA is TGTGCCAGCAGCTTGGCTAGCGGGAGGGTGTACATTCAGTACTTC.

This chain joins TRBV4-2 and TRBJ2-5, with TRBD1 identical over 7 bases. The J call could be wrong; TRBJ2-7 is a better fit for the DNA end. This CDR3 has 14 amino acids. CDR1 and CDR2 from the germline V gene are LGHNA and YNFKEQ. The CDR3 nucleotides are TGTGCCAGCAGCCAAGTGGGACAGAACTACGAGCAGTACTTC. Protein: CASSQVGQNYEQYF.

This clone was seen once. The rearrangement joins TRBV10-3 to TRBJ1-6; the match to TRBD1 covers 8 bases. Germline CDR1 reads ENHRY; CDR2 reads SYGVKD. This CDR3 comprises 14 residues. V shed 3 bases, J shed 7 bases, and the junction held 2 bases outside the gene matches. CDR3 nucleotide sequence: TGTGCCATCAGTGATTCAGGGGGCAATTCACCCCTCCACTTT. Encoded protein: CAISDSGGNSPLHF.

The chain employs TRBV7-9 and TRBJ2-3; TRBD2 matches at 7 bases. With V trimmed by 5 bases and J by 1 base, 6 bases remained unmatched. In germline, CDR1 is SEHNR, CDR2 FQNEAQ (reference sequence). The CDR3 contains 15 residues. The CDR3 here is CASSAQRDGTDTQYF. The DNA for the CDR3 is TGTGCCAGCAGCGCCCAGCGGGACGGCACAGATACGCAGTATTTT.

The sample holds a few counts of this clone. The chain is built from TRBV5-1 and TRBJ2-3; the D gene is possibly TRBD2 (6 bases). Germline V lookup: CDR1 SGHRS, CDR2 YFSETQ. The CDR3 extends over 14 amino acids. Trimming removed 2 bases at V and 3 bases at J, with 10 bases between. The DNA for the CDR3 is TGCGCCAGCAGCTTCGCGGGAAAGACAGATACGCAGTATTTT. Protein: CASSFAGKTDTQYF.

This chain uses TRBV11-2 with TRBJ1-1; 8 bases agree with TRBD1. The ends lost 5 bases at V and 6 bases at J; junction bases unmatched: 11. CDR1 and CDR2 (germline): SGHAT, FQNNGV. The CDR3 consists of 15 residues. The CDR3 DNA reads TGTGCCAGCAGCCGTAAGACCAGGGGGCGGTCTGAAGCTTTCTTT. Amino acids: CASSRKTRGRSEAFF.

CDR3 DNA sequence: TGTGCCAGCAGTGATGAGGCTGAAAAACTGTTTTTT. Its translation: CASSDEAEKLFF. The V gene is TRBV6-5, the J gene TRBJ1-4; no clear D. Between the trimmed V and J ends, which lost 5 bases and 7 bases, there was a span of 8 bases. Germline V gene data show CDR1 as MNHEY and CDR2 as SVGAGI. The CDR3 runs to 12 residues.

The V and J genes are TRBV7-9 and TRBJ2-5; TRBD1 agrees at 10 bases. Germline V gene data show CDR1 as SEHNR and CDR2 as FQNEAQ (reference sequence). V lost 4 bases, J lost 5 bases, and 1 base stayed unmatched. The CDR3 consists of 13 residues. In DNA, the CDR3 is TGTGCCAGCAGCTGGACAGGGGGGGAGACCCAGTACTTC. This sequence encodes CASSWTGGETQYF.

V is TRBV4-3 and J is TRBJ2-3, with 7 bases that match TRBD2. The V and J ends lost 5 bases and 2 bases, in that order; junction bases with no gene match: 4. CDR1 LGHNA and CDR2 YSLEER come from the germline V gene. This CDR3 region has 14 residues. The CDR3 here is CASSTRLATDTQYF. CDR3 DNA: TGCGCCAGCAGCACACGACTAGCCACAGATACGCAGTATTTT.

This clone was observed a handful of times. The chain links TRBV28 to TRBJ2-7; 7 nucleotides agree with TRBD2. V lost 6 bases, J lost 6 bases, and 17 bases stayed unmatched. Germline CDR1 MDHEN, CDR2 SYDVKM. The CDR3 contains 16 residues. CDR3 nucleotides: TGTGCCAGCAGGCGTGACGTTTTGGGGAGGGCCGGCGAGCAGTACTTC. Translation gives CASRRDVLGRAGEQYF.

Notes on this clone: An end of the junction does not agree with germline; a read error may underlie this. V and J are TRBV27 and TRBJ2-4; TRBD2 matches at 9 bases. The CDR3 is 17 residues long. Germline V gene sequence: CDR1 MNHEY, CDR2 SMNVEV (reference sequence). The CDR3 DNA follows: TGTGCCAGCAGTTTGCTAGCGGGGCCGCAAGCCAAAAACAGTCAGTACTTC. Protein product: CASSLLAGPQAKNSQYF.

This chain joins TRBV10-2 and TRBJ2-4, with D perhaps TRBD1 (6 bases). V shed 3 bases and J shed 4 bases, with 16 bases lying between them. Germline CDR1 reads WSHSY; CDR2 reads SAAADI. The CDR3 totals 16 residues. The CDR3 loop is CASSDGWGPEKNIQYF. CDR3 sequence (DNA): TGCGCCAGCAGTGATGGTTGGGGGCCAGAAAAAAACATTCAGTACTTC.

The chain combines TRBV6-5 with TRBJ2-7; D is uncertain. Trimming removed 0 bases from V and 2 bases from J, with 11 bases in between. This CDR3 contains 15 residues. CDR1 is MNHEY, CDR2 SVGAGI, per germline. As DNA, the CDR3 is TGTGCCAGCAGTTACTCGATGGGCATACCCTACGAGCAGTACTTC. Protein product: CASSYSMGIPYEQYF.

The rearrangement uses TRBV13 and TRBJ2-3; TRBD2 agrees at 9 bases. The CDR3 extends over 17 amino acids. The junction had 16 bases not matched to a gene; V was cut back by 8 bases and J by 4 bases. Per the germline V gene, CDR1 is PRHDT and CDR2 is FYEKMQ (reference sequence). For the CDR3, the DNA is TGTGCCAGCGGCGGGAAAGTCAGCGGGAGGTTCTCAGATACGCAGTATTTT. This codes for CASGGKVSGRFSDTQYF.

The chain carries TRBV6-5 and TRBJ2-5, with D possibly being TRBD1 (6 bases). Germline CDR1 MNHEY, CDR2 SVGAGI. This CDR3 has 15 residues. The ends were cut back, 2 bases at V and 5 bases at J, with 15 bases in the middle. CDR3: CASSYTGQGTETQYF. CDR3 nucleotides: TGTGCCAGCAGTTACACCGGCCAGGGGACGGAGACCCAGTACTTC.